The 23 T cell receptor beta chains below all came from one sample that was sequenced in a study of blood T cell repertoires in COVID-19. The table came from immunoSEQ multiplex PCR; TCRdb's copy has only in-frame clones and leaves some out. The sample consists of roughly 60,000 clones, about 86% of them appearing once. Sample: peripheral blood. All receptors come from a man older than 75 with COVID-19, enrolled during active disease.

The genes are TRBV15 and TRBJ2-4; perhaps TRBD2 as D (6 bases). This CDR3 is built from 14 residues. V dropped 1 base and J dropped 5 bases, with 9 bases sitting between them. The germline V gene encodes CDR1 LNHNV and CDR2 YYDKDF (reference sequence). The CDR3 sequence: CATSRGGDENIQYF. As DNA, the CDR3 is TGTGCCACCAGCAGAGGGGGGGACGAAAACATTCAGTACTTC.

The CDR3 nucleotides read TGTGCCAGCAGCCTACGGACTAGCGGGGGCGATACGCAGTATTTT. Amino acid sequence: CASSLRTSGGDTQYF. The chain is built from TRBV5-4 and TRBJ2-3, with 13 positions matching TRBD2. Germline values: CDR1 SGHNT, CDR2 YYREEE (reference sequence). The CDR3 loop spans 15 amino acids. The junction had 5 bases not matched to a gene; V was cut back by 4 bases and J by 6 bases.

This clone was recorded a few times. This chain connects TRBV5-1 to TRBJ2-1; 11 nucleotides match TRBD1. Looked up from germline, CDR1 is SGHRS and CDR2 is YFSETQ. The junction had 3 bases not matched to a gene; V was cut back by 4 bases and J by 6 bases. This CDR3 has 14 residues. The CDR3 spells CASSMGQGGNEQFF. The CDR3 DNA sequence: TGCGCCAGCAGCATGGGACAGGGGGGCAATGAGCAGTTCTTC.

This clone was detected a few times. The CDR3 DNA reads as TGTGCCAGCAGCTTACTCTCACTAGCGGGAGGATGGGAAGATACGCAGTATTTT. Its protein product is CASSLLSLAGGWEDTQYF. V is TRBV7-2 and J is TRBJ2-3; 12 bases map to TRBD2. Germline V CDR1 and CDR2: SGHTA, FQGNSA. The CDR3 contains 18 residues. V shed 2 bases, J shed 5 bases, and the junction held 11 bases outside the gene matches.

The chain couples TRBV19 to TRBJ1-2; D unresolved. V was clipped by 6 bases and J by 3 bases, with 8 bases between them. The V gene's germline CDR1 is LNHDA and CDR2 SQIVND (reference sequence). This CDR3 has 12 residues. The CDR3 bases are TGTGCCAGTAGCAGAGGTGACTATGGCTACACCTTC. Amino acids: CASSRGDYGYTF. The full variable domain, in which reference TRBV19 and TRBJ1-2 provide the parts outside the CDR3, is DGGITQSPKYLFRKEGQNVTLSCEQNLNHDAMYWYRQDPGQGLRLIYYSQIVNDFQKGDIAEGYSVSREKKESFPLTVTSAQKNPTAFYLCASSRGDYGYTFGSGTRLTVV.

J is TRBJ2-1 and V is TRBV28; 11 nucleotides align to TRBD2. Germline V CDR1 and CDR2: MDHEN, SYDVKM. V gave up 5 bases and J gave up 6 bases; unmatched junction bases: 18. This CDR3 is built from 19 residues. CDR3 region: CASSPAGGSGGAVPNEQFF. The CDR3 DNA sequence: TGTGCCAGCAGTCCCGCCGGGGGTAGCGGGGGGGCGGTTCCCAATGAGCAGTTCTTC.

This clone was counted once. The chain combines TRBV29-1 with TRBJ2-7; the match to TRBD1 covers 9 bases. The CDR3 is 15 amino acids. Germline V gene sequence: CDR1 SQVTM, CDR2 ANQGSEA. Trimming removed 6 bases from V and 6 bases from J; junction bases left unmatched: 15. CDR3 in amino acids: CSVQGNRGRGAEQYF. As DNA, the CDR3 is TGCAGCGTCCAAGGTAACAGGGGGCGCGGGGCCGAGCAGTACTTC.

The chain joins TRBV4-1 to TRBJ1-2, with D possibly TRBD1 on 6 matching bases. Germline CDR1 MGHRA, CDR2 YSYEKL. The CDR3 consists of 16 residues. V gave up 1 base and J gave up 7 bases, with 19 bases separating them. Written as DNA, the CDR3 is TGCGCCAGCAGCCAAGCCCTAGGTAGGCCAGGGGTTGGCTACACCTTC. Its translation: CASSQALGRPGVGYTF.

The rearrangement joins TRBV2 to TRBJ2-3, with D unclear. Trimming shortened V by 7 bases and J by 4 bases, and 9 bases separated the two germline ends. The length of the CDR3 is 12 residues. Germline assignment: CDR1 SNHLY and CDR2 FYNNEI. As DNA, the CDR3 is TGTGCCAGCAAAAGTGCAGCAGATACGCAGTATTTT. Residues: CASKSAADTQYF.

The rearrangement uses TRBV5-6 and TRBJ1-1; 7 nucleotides align to TRBD1. The CDR3 extends over 15 amino acids. The V segment lost 5 bases and the J segment 7 bases; nucleotides outside the gene matches: 14. The germline gives CDR1 SGHDT, CDR2 YYEEEE. The DNA for the CDR3 is TGTGCCAGCAGTGACTCCGGGACAGCTACAAATGAAGCTTTCTTT. Residues: CASSDSGTATNEAFF.

V gene TRBV5-1 combines with J gene TRBJ2-1; maybe TRBD1 (5 bases). V lost 2 bases to trimming and J lost 1 base, with 16 bases between them. CDR1 is SGHRS and CDR2 is YFSETQ in the germline V gene. The CDR3 runs to 17 residues. The CDR3 region has the DNA TGCGCCAGCAGCTTCAGGCAGGGTAGAGAATCCTACAATGAGCAGTTCTTC. Translated, it gives CASSFRQGRESYNEQFF.

The chain uses TRBV4-3 and TRBJ1-2, with 8 bases fitting TRBD1. Germline V gives CDR1 LGHNA, CDR2 YSLEER. The CDR3 runs 15 residues. The V gene end was trimmed by 3 bases and the J gene end by 7 bases; junction bases not matched to a gene: 10. CDR3 DNA sequence: TGCGCCAGCAGCCACCAAACCGGGACAGGCAGTGGCTACACCTTC. This gives the protein CASSHQTGTGSGYTF.

The chain recombines TRBV29-1 with TRBJ2-1; TRBD2 aligns across 10 bases. With V trimmed by 4 bases and J by 2 bases, 5 bases remained unmatched. The CDR3 spans 15 residues. Germline assignment: CDR1 SQVTM and CDR2 ANQGSEA. The CDR3 sequence is CSVAGTSGTYNEQFF. The CDR3 DNA reads TGCAGCGTTGCAGGAACTAGCGGGACCTACAATGAGCAGTTCTTC.

This clone has a handful of counts. The chain links TRBV20-1 to TRBJ1-1; D is unresolved. The germline CDR1 and CDR2 sequences are DFQATT and SNEGSKA (reference sequence). Trimming pared 3 bases from V and 7 bases from J, leaving 9 bases between. CDR3 length: 11 residues. The CDR3 DNA sequence: TGCAGTGCTAGCCTGCGAGTTGAAGCTTTCTTT. It codes for CSASLRVEAFF.

The genes are TRBV5-4 and TRBJ1-1; 12 bases are shared with TRBD1. This CDR3 has 20 residues. CDR1 is SGHNT, CDR2 YYREEE, per germline (reference sequence). J was trimmed by 3 bases and V by 2 bases; bases with no gene match: 17. The CDR3 protein is CASSFKPVGTGGQRDTEAFF. The CDR3 DNA reads TGTGCCAGCAGCTTTAAACCCGTTGGGACAGGGGGCCAACGAGACACTGAAGCTTTCTTT.

The chain recombines TRBV9 with TRBJ1-3, with a tentative D call TRBD1 (6 bases). With 4 bases removed from V and 0 bases from J, the gap between germline ends came to 8 bases. CDR3 length equals 14 residues. Germline CDR1 reads SGDLS; CDR2 reads YYNGEE. CDR3 residues: CASSQGLSGNTIYF. The CDR3 DNA reads TGTGCCAGCAGCCAGGGGCTCTCTGGAAACACCATATATTTT.

V is TRBV6-5 and J is TRBJ1-1; a possible D gene is TRBD1 (5 bases). This CDR3 comprises 14 residues. V lost 4 bases and J 4 bases, leaving 13 bases between the germline ends. Germline V gene data show CDR1 as MNHEY and CDR2 as SVGAGI. The CDR3 loop is CASSSRALGTEAFF. In DNA, the CDR3 is TGTGCCAGCAGTTCCAGGGCCCTAGGCACTGAAGCTTTCTTT.

The chain combines TRBV29-1 with TRBJ1-2, with TRBD1 identical over 9 bases. CDR1 and CDR2 (germline): SQVTM, ANQGSEA. This CDR3 contains 16 residues. V was pared by 5 bases and J by 4 bases, with 14 bases of the junction left unmatched. CDR3 DNA: TGCAGCGTTTCCGGGACAGGGATGGATAGGGGCTATGGCTACACCTTC. Amino acid sequence: CSVSGTGMDRGYGYTF.

The chain has TRBV5-1 and TRBJ1-3; D remains ambiguous. Between the trimmed V and J ends, which lost 4 bases and 1 base, there was a span of 9 bases. This CDR3 spans 14 amino acids. Looked up from germline, CDR1 is SGHRS and CDR2 is YFSETQ. In nucleotides, the CDR3 is TGCGCCAGCAGCGCGGCGGGGTCTGGAAACACCATATATTTT. This encodes CASSAAGSGNTIYF.

This clone was seen only a few times. The chain has TRBV7-2 and TRBJ1-3, with D tentatively TRBD1 (5 bases). V gave up 5 bases and J gave up 3 bases, with 17 bases separating them. Germline V gene lookup returns CDR1 SGHTA and CDR2 FQGNSA. The CDR3 runs to 16 residues. Here the CDR3 DNA reads TGTGCCAGCAGCCCTGGGGCAGAGATGAATGGAAACACCATATATTTT. Residues: CASSPGAEMNGNTIYF.

V is TRBV4-2 and J is TRBJ1-5; perhaps TRBD1 as D (5 bases). Per germline, CDR1 LGHNA and CDR2 YNFKEQ. The CDR3 length is 17 residues. V was cut by 3 bases and J by 6 bases, with 21 bases left in between. CDR3 DNA: TGTGCCAGCAGCCAGCGTAGCGGGACCCAGAACGGTCAGCCCCAGCATTTT. This translates into CASSQRSGTQNGQPQHF.

This chain links TRBV27 with TRBJ2-2; D is perhaps TRBD2 (5 bases). V was shortened by 8 bases and J by 3 bases, with 13 bases between the two germline ends. In germline, CDR1 is MNHEY, CDR2 SMNVEV (reference sequence). The CDR3 is 14 amino acids. The CDR3, as DNA: TGTGCCAGCCTCCCGAGGGAAGACACCGGGGAGCTGTTTTTT. Translation: CASLPREDTGELFF.

This chain uses TRBV19 with TRBJ1-5, with D uncertain. The ends were cut back, 5 bases at V and 6 bases at J, with 20 bases in the middle. The CDR3 consists of 16 residues. Germline CDR1 LNHDA, CDR2 SQIVND (reference sequence). The CDR3 reads CASSVNLHSGSQPQHF. CDR3 sequence (DNA): TGTGCCAGTAGTGTTAACTTGCACAGTGGCAGTCAGCCCCAGCATTTT.